This T cell receptor beta chain was profiled in a study of preoperative IRX-2 immunotherapy in early breast cancer. Method: immunoSEQ multiplex PCR; TCRdb's copy keeps in-frame clones and lacks some. The data hold roughly 43,000 clones, with about 95% observed a single time. This CDR3 comprises 17 residues. Germline V lookup: CDR1 MGHRA, CDR2 YSYEKL. V shed 1 base, J shed 14 bases, and the junction held 15 bases outside the gene matches. Treatment given: preoperative locoregional IRX-2 cytokine immunotherapy. Patients received preoperative, locoregional IRX-2 cytokine immunotherapy in a phase Ib study.

This rearrangement joins TRBV4-1 to TRBJ2-1; 12 nucleotides line up with TRBD2. This sample comprised tumor tissue, obtained after IRX-2 immunotherapy. This receptor was identified in a human donor with breast cancer. The chain's CDR3 is CASSQGPLLAGGPGEFF. CDR3 nucleotides: TGCGCCAGCAGCCAAGGTCCCCTCCTAGCGGGGGGGCCTGGCGAGTTCTTC.